This entry lists 10 T cell receptor beta chains sequenced from one sample in a study of T cell repertoires in cytomegalovirus infection. Their cognate antigens are unknown. TCRdb re-called the reads through MiXCR, storing one row per CDR3 protein. This table holds fewer than 55,000 distinct CDR3 sequences, about 20% found once. Sequencing used CD8+ T cells from cultured PBMCs, obtained from culture after CMV antigen stimulation. The receptors here all came from a human donor in good health (CMV status not recorded). Some clones in this sample may be carry-over from other donors' samples.

This clonotype was detected a few times. The chain carries TRBV27 and TRBJ2-2, with TRBD1 matching over 7 bases. There are 16 residues in the CDR3. The germline V gene encodes CDR1 MNHEY and CDR2 SMNVEV (reference sequence). V gave up 4 bases and J gave up 0 bases; unmatched junction bases: 5. CDR3 nucleotide sequence: TGTGCCAGCAGTTACCGACAGGGCTCGAACACCGGGGAGCTGTTTTTT. Translated, it gives CASSYRQGSNTGELFF.

This sequence joins TRBV6-6 and TRBJ2-6; D is uncertain. V was trimmed by 6 bases and J by 0 bases, leaving 9 bases between them. Germline V gene sequence: CDR1 MNHNY, CDR2 SVGAGI (reference sequence). This CDR3 has 15 amino acids. CDR3 nucleotides: TGTGCCAGCAGCGCGTTAGTCTCTGGGGCCAACGTCCTGACTTTC. Protein product: CASSALVSGANVLTF.

The chain recombines TRBV4-1 with TRBJ1-1; TRBD1 might be the D (6 bases). The V gene's germline CDR1 is MGHRA and CDR2 YSYEKL. This CDR3 has 18 residues. V was pared by 3 bases and J by 2 bases, with 22 bases between. The CDR3 is CASSHPPQGRFVNTEAFF. The CDR3 bases are TGCGCCAGCAGCCATCCCCCGCAGGGGCGATTTGTTAACACTGAAGCTTTCTTT.

This clonotype was seen a handful of times. The rearrangement links TRBV6-5 to TRBJ2-3; 12 bases match TRBD2. From germline, CDR1 is MNHEY and CDR2 SVGAGI. With 2 bases clipped from V and 11 bases from J, the junction kept 8 bases outside the gene matches. CDR3 size: 15 residues. Here the CDR3 reads CASSYLAGGQVMQYF. In DNA form, the CDR3 reads TGTGCCAGCAGTTACCTAGCGGGGGGGCAGGTTATGCAGTATTTT.

The rearrangement uses TRBV7-9 and TRBJ2-6; no clear D. The CDR3 covers 15 residues. Germline lookup yields CDR1 SEHNR and CDR2 FQNEAQ (reference sequence). Trimming left V 1 base short and J 4 bases short, with 8 bases between. The DNA for the CDR3 is TGTGCCAGCAGCTTAGAAGGGCGCGGGGCCAACGTCCTGACTTTC. Translated, it gives CASSLEGRGANVLTF. The variable domain in full, with the rest retrieved from reference TRBV7-9 and TRBJ2-6, is DTGVSQNPRHKITKRGQNVTFRCDPISEHNRLYWYRQTLGQGPEFLTYFQNEAQLEKSRLLSDRFSAERPKGSFSTLEIQRTEQGDSAMYLCASSLEGRGANVLTFGAGSRLTVL.

This clonotype was found a few times. Sequence at one end of the junction differs from germline and may be a read error. The chain is built from TRBV7-7 and TRBJ2-7, with 8 positions matching TRBD1. The CDR3 is made up of 15 amino acids. The germline V gene has CDR1 SSHAT and CDR2 FNYEAQ (reference sequence). Here the CDR3 reads CASSLGTGATYEQYF. DNA of the CDR3: TGTGCTAGCAGCTTAGGGACAGGCGCTACCTACGAGCAGTACTTC.

The sample holds a few counts of this clonotype. This chain joins TRBV27 and TRBJ1-1, with D perhaps TRBD1 (6 bases). The V end lost 0 bases, the J end lost 2 bases, and 10 bases lay between the germline ends. Germline CDR1 is MNHEY and CDR2 is SMNVEV (reference sequence). The CDR3 extends over 15 amino acids. CDR3 sequence: CASSLSQGGNTEAFF. The CDR3 bases are TGTGCCAGCAGTTTATCACAGGGAGGAAACACTGAAGCTTTCTTT.

This clonotype was recorded only once. J is TRBJ1-3 and V is TRBV12-3 or TRBV12-4; D gene uncertain. Trimming shortened V by 7 bases and J by 0 bases, and 16 bases separated the two germline ends. The CDR3 covers 16 residues. The CDR3 spells CASNLYTANSGNTIYF. DNA of the CDR3: TGTGCCAGCAACCTTTATACAGCCAACTCTGGAAACACCATATATTTT.

The genes are TRBV7-3 and TRBJ2-2; 10 bases are a match to TRBD2. Germline trimming cut 5 bases from V and 2 bases from J; bases unmatched to any gene: 5. The CDR3 is made up of 16 amino acids. Germline assignment: CDR1 SGHTA and CDR2 FQGTGA. The CDR3 sequence is CASSPRTSGNTGELFF. The CDR3 DNA reads TGTGCCAGCAGCCCCCGGACTAGCGGAAACACCGGGGAGCTGTTTTTT.

This clonotype was recorded at least ten times. V usage is TRBV6-1 and J usage is TRBJ2-3; 10 nucleotides line up with TRBD2. CDR1 and CDR2 (germline): MNHNS, SASEGT. The CDR3 is made up of 15 amino acids. J was trimmed by 2 bases and V by 2 bases; bases with no gene match: 1. The CDR3 reads CASSELAGATDTQYF. The CDR3 DNA follows: TGTGCCAGCAGTGAACTAGCGGGGGCCACAGATACGCAGTATTTT.